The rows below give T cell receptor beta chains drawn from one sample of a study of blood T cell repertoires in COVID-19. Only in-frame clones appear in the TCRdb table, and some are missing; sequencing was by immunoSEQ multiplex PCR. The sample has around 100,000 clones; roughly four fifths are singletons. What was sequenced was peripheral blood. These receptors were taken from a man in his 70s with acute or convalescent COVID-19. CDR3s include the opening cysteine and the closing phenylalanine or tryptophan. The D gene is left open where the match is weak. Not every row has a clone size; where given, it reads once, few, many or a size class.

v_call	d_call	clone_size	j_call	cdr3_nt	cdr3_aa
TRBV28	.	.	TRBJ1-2	TGTGCCAGCAGTGCAGCAGGGGAATCCCCGGGTGGCTACACCTTC	CASSAAGESPGGYTF
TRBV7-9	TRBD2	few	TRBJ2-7	TGTGCCAGCAGCTTATACCTAGCGGGGGCGACCTACGAGCAGTACTTC	CASSLYLAGATYEQYF
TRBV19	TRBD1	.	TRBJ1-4	TGTGCCAGTACCAAGATCCGGGACAGGACTAATGAAAAACTGTTTTTT	CASTKIRDRTNEKLFF
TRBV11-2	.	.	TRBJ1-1	TGTGCCAGCACCTTAGAAGGGGCGAACACTGAAGCTTTCTTT	CASTLEGANTEAFF
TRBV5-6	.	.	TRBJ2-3	TGTGCCAGCAGCTTGCTAACGGCAGGACATTTCACAGATACGCAGTATTTT	CASSLLTAGHFTDTQYF
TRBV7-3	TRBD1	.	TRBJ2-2	TGTGCCAGCAGACTCGACAGGGACGGGGAGCTGTTTTTT	CASRLDRDGELFF
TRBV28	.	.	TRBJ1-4	TGTGCCAGCAGCTCGGGCGGGGAAAAACTGTTTTTT	CASSSGGEKLFF
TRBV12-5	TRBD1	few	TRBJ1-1	TGTGCTAGTGGTCAAGGGACAGGGAACACTGAAGCTTTCTTT	CASGQGTGNTEAFF
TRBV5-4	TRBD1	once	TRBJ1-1	TGTGCCAGCAGCTTGGCCGGGCAGGGGGTAACTGAAGCTTTCTTT	CASSLAGQGVTEAFF
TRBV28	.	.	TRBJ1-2	TGTGCCAGCAGTTTCTCGCATATGAGGTATGGCTACACCTTC	CASSFSHMRYGYTF
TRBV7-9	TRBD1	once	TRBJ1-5	TGTGCCAGCAGCCCCGGGACAGGGGGCAATCAGCCCCAGCATTTT	CASSPGTGGNQPQHF
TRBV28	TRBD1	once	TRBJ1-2	TGTGCCAGCAGTTTTAAGGGGGCAAGTCGTGGTGGCTACACCTTC	CASSFKGASRGGYTF
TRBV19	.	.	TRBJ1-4	TGTGCCAGTACCCAAGGGGGTTACACTAATGAAAAACTGTTTTTT	CASTQGGYTNEKLFF
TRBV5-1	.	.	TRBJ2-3	TGCGCCAGCAGCTTGGTCGCGGGCACAGATACGCAGTATTTT	CASSLVAGTDTQYF
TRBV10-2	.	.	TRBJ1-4	TGCGCCAGCTCTGCAGTCACACCAACTAATGAAAAACTGTTTTTT	CASSAVTPTNEKLFF
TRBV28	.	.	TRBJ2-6	TGTGCCAGCAGTTCCCCCAGAACTGGGGCCAACGTCCTGACTTTC	CASSSPRTGANVLTF
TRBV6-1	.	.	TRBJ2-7	TGTGCCAGCAGTGAACAGGGGATCGGGGACGAGCAGTACTTC	CASSEQGIGDEQYF
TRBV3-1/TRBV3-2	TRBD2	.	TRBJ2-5	TGTGCCAGCAGCCAAGATGGACTAGCGGGAGGAAAGACCCAGTACTTC	CASSQDGLAGGKTQYF
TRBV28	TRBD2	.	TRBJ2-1	TGTGCCAGCAGTTTACCACTCTCGTCTCTAGCGGGAAATGAGCAGTTCTTC	CASSLPLSSLAGNEQFF
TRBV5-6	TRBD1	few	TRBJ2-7	TGTGCCAGCAGCCGGACAGGGAGGAGTTCCTACGAGCAGTACTTC	CASSRTGRSSYEQYF
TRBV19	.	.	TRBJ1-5	TGTGCCAGTGCGGACCGACAGGTCAATCAGCCCCAGCATTTT	CASADRQVNQPQHF
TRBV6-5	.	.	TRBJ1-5	TGTGCCAGCAGTTACAGGGGGGGAGGACAGCCCCAGCATTTT	CASSYRGGGQPQHF
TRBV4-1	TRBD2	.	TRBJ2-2	TGCGCCAGCAGCCAAGATCGAATTAGCGGGAAGACCGGGGAGCTGTTTTTT	CASSQDRISGKTGELFF
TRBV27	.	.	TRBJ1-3	TGTGCCAGCAGTCTTACCGACCCATACTACTCGGGAAACACCATATATTTT	CASSLTDPYYSGNTIYF
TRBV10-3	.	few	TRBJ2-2	TGTGCCACCTCAAAGAGGGACACGGTCCCCGGGGAGCTGTTTTTT	CATSKRDTVPGELFF
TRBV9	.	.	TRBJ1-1	TGTGCCAGCAGCGTAGGGGGGCAGGGCACTGAAGCTTTCTTT	CASSVGGQGTEAFF
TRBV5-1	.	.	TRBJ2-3	TGCGCCAGCAGCTCCTCCGGGAGTGGCACAGATACGCAGTATTTT	CASSSSGSGTDTQYF
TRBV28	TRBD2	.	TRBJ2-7	TGTGCCAGCAGCCCGCCGACTAGCGGGGCCTACGAGCAGTACTTC	CASSPPTSGAYEQYF
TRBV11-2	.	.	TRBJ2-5	TGTGCCAGCAGCATCGGGAAAGAGACCCAGTACTTC	CASSIGKETQYF
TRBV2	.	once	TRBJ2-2	TGTGCCAGCAGAGCGATTATTAACACCGGGGAGCTGTTTTTT	CASRAIINTGELFF
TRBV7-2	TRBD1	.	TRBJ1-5	TGTGCCAGCAGCTTAGAATCGACAGGGCCCAATCAGCCCCAGCATTTT	CASSLESTGPNQPQHF
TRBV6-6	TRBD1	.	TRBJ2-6	TGTGCCAGCACCCGGGACAGCTCTGGGGCCAACGTCCTGACTTTC	CASTRDSSGANVLTF
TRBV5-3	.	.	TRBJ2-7	TGTGCCAGAAGGTCATGGGCCGTCTACGAGCAGTACTTC	CARRSWAVYEQYF
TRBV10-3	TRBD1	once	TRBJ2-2	TGTGCCATCAGTGATACAGGGGGAAGAACCGGGGAGCTGTTTTTT	CAISDTGGRTGELFF
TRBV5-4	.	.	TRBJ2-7	TGTGCCAGCAGCTTGGATCCCGAACGGGAGCAGTACTTC	CASSLDPEREQYF
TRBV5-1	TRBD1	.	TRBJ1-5	TGCGCCAGCAGCGACGGGACAGAAGGGGGTCAGCCCCAGCATTTT	CASSDGTEGGQPQHF
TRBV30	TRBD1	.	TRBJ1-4	TGTGCCTGCACAGGGGTAGGTGCTAATGAAAAACTGTTTTTT	CACTGVGANEKLFF
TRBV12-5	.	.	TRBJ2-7	TGTGCTAGTGGTTTGGACCCGGGCGAGCAGTACTTC	CASGLDPGEQYF
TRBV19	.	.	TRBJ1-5	TGTGCCACTTCAAAGACAAAACAGCCCCAGCATTTT	CATSKTKQPQHF
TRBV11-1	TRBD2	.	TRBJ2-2	TGTGCCAGCAGCTGGACTAGCGGGAACACCGGGGAGCTGTTTTTT	CASSWTSGNTGELFF
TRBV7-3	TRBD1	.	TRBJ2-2	TGTGCCAGCAGCTTCGGGACAGGCACCGGGGAGCTGTTTTTT	CASSFGTGTGELFF
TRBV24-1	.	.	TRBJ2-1	TGTGCCACCAGTGACCGCGGGACCAATGAGCAGTTCTTC	CATSDRGTNEQFF
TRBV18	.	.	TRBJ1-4	TGTGCCAGCTCACTTAAACAGGGCATACGGAATGAAAAACTGTTTTTT	CASSLKQGIRNEKLFF
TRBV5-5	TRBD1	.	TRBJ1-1	TGTGCCAGCTCTCTTGACAGGGGGAGGATAGGTGGCACTGAAGCTTTCTTT	CASSLDRGRIGGTEAFF
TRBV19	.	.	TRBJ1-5	TGTGCCAGTAGCCCTACGGGGGGCTCGCCCCAGCATTTT	CASSPTGGSPQHF